A selection of T cell receptor beta chains follows, all from one sample in a study of cytomegalovirus exposure and HLA in healthy donors. Sequencing was performed with immunoSEQ multiplex PCR; in TCRdb, only in-frame clones are kept and a portion is missing. The repertoire holds 150,000 or so clones, with around 80% as singletons. The source material was PBMCs. These TCRs come from a woman between 45 and 65 years old in good health and CMV-seropositive. The CDR3 runs from the conserved cysteine through the conserved F or W. The order of the fields is clone size, J gene, V gene, D gene, CDR3 DNA, CDR3 protein. A D gene is named only where the DNA matches it firmly. The size entry is marked missing in some rows and otherwise reads once, few, many or a size class.

once,TRBJ2-7,TRBV14,TRBD1,TGTGCCAGCAGCCTTGGGACAGGGCGCTACGAGCAGTACTTC,CASSLGTGRYEQYF
NA,TRBJ2-5,TRBV9,TRBD2,TGTGCCAGCAGCGTTAGTAGCGGGGTAGAGACCCAGTACTTC,CASSVSSGVETQYF
NA,TRBJ2-1,TRBV7-2,TRBD2,TGTGCCAGCAGCTTAGCAGCGGTGGGGACTAGCGGGAATTGGGGGCAGTTCTTC,CASSLAAVGTSGNWGQFF
NA,TRBJ2-2,TRBV2,NA,TGTGCCAGCACGGACACCGGGGAGCTGTTTTTT,CASTDTGELFF
few,TRBJ1-4,TRBV9,TRBD1,TGTGCCAGCAGCCCTCGGACAGGGGGCGCTTGGGATGAAAAACTGTTTTTT,CASSPRTGGAWDEKLFF
NA,TRBJ2-5,TRBV7-9,TRBD2,TGTTCCAGCAGCGTCACCTTAGCGGGAGAATGGAAGACCCAGTACTTC,CSSSVTLAGEWKTQYF
NA,TRBJ2-1,TRBV28,TRBD2,TGTGCCAGCAGTTTAGGACTAGCGGGAATCCGGGAGCAGTTCTTC,CASSLGLAGIREQFF
NA,TRBJ2-7,TRBV27,NA,TGCGCCAGCAGTTTTTCGGGTTCGACCTACGAGCAGTACTTC,CASSFSGSTYEQYF
NA,TRBJ2-1,TRBV4-2,NA,TGTGCCAGCAGCCAAGATATGTTGACAGGCTCCTACAATGAGCAGTTCTTC,CASSQDMLTGSYNEQFF
NA,TRBJ2-3,TRBV6-4,TRBD2,TGTGCCAGCAGCCAACTAGCGGGAGTCGCAGATACGCAGTATTTT,CASSQLAGVADTQYF
NA,TRBJ2-3,TRBV29-1,NA,TGCAGCGGTTCCCCTAGCGCTTTCACAGATACGCAGTATTTT,CSGSPSAFTDTQYF
NA,TRBJ2-1,TRBV4-3,NA,TGCGCCAGCAGCCGGACACGGGACACCGCCTTCTCCTACAATGAGCAGTTCTTC,CASSRTRDTAFSYNEQFF
NA,TRBJ1-1,TRBV5-8,TRBD1,TGTGCCAGCAGCGTCCGCAGGGGGAGACCTGAAGCTTTCTTT,CASSVRRGRPEAFF
few,TRBJ2-1,TRBV7-3,TRBD2,TGTGCCAGCGGGACTAGCGGTGAAAATGAGCAGTTCTTC,CASGTSGENEQFF
NA,TRBJ2-5,TRBV5-1,NA,TGCGCCAGCAGCTTAGCGGCTAGCGTTCATCAAGAGACCCAGTACTTC,CASSLAASVHQETQYF
few,TRBJ2-3,TRBV7-9,TRBD2,TGTTCCAGCAGCTTACCTCTAGCGGGAACAGATACGCAGTATTTT,CSSSLPLAGTDTQYF
NA,TRBJ2-7,TRBV18,NA,TGTGCCAGCTCACCAGAGGTAGACTTTTCCTACGAGCAGTACTTC,CASSPEVDFSYEQYF
NA,TRBJ1-1,TRBV4-1,NA,TGCGCCAGCTGGGGGGGCGGGAGCACTGAAGCTTTCTTT,CASWGGGSTEAFF
NA,TRBJ1-1,TRBV2,TRBD1,TGTGCCAGCAGTTTTAGCGGGACAGGGGTGGGCACTGAAGCTTTCTTT,CASSFSGTGVGTEAFF
NA,TRBJ2-7,TRBV4-2,NA,TGTGCCAGCGGCCGGGACATTTTAACCTACGAGCAGTACTTC,CASGRDILTYEQYF
NA,TRBJ2-7,TRBV6-6,TRBD1,TGTGCCAGCAGTTACTCGGGACAGGGTAACGAGCAGTACTTC,CASSYSGQGNEQYF
NA,TRBJ2-5,TRBV15,TRBD2,TGTGCCACCAGCAGAGCTTCCGGGACTAGCTGGAAAGAGACCCAGTACTTC,CATSRASGTSWKETQYF
once,TRBJ2-7,TRBV6-5,TRBD2,TGTGCCAGCAGTTTGCTAGCGGGCGGGAGCTCCTACGAGCAGTACTTC,CASSLLAGGSSYEQYF
few,TRBJ2-7,TRBV6-5,NA,TGTGCCAGCAGATCAACAGGATCCTACCAGCAGTACTTC,CASRSTGSYQQYF
NA,TRBJ2-2,TRBV11-3,NA,TGTGCCAGCAGCTTTACAGGGAGGGGCGGGGAGCTGTTTTTT,CASSFTGRGGELFF
NA,TRBJ1-2,TRBV5-1,TRBD1,TGCGCCAGCAGCTCTGGACAGGACTATGGCTACACCTTC,CASSSGQDYGYTF
NA,TRBJ2-7,TRBV19,TRBD1,TGTGCCAGTAGTATACCGGGACAGGGGATCTACGAGCAGTACTTC,CASSIPGQGIYEQYF
NA,TRBJ2-3,TRBV5-1,TRBD1,TGCGCCAGCAGCTCGAACCCGGGACAGGGGGCCACAGATACGCAGTATTTT,CASSSNPGQGATDTQYF
NA,TRBJ2-1,TRBV23-1,NA,TGCGCCAGCATTTTCAAGTCAGGTGTTCATGAGCAGTTCTTC,CASIFKSGVHEQFF
NA,TRBJ2-5,TRBV4-3,NA,TGCGCCAGCAGCCAAGTTAAGGGGGAAGAGACCCAGTACTTC,CASSQVKGEETQYF
NA,TRBJ2-1,TRBV19,TRBD1,TGTGCCAGTAGACAGGGGCCCTACAATGAGCAGTTCTTC,CASRQGPYNEQFF
NA,TRBJ2-3,TRBV7-9,TRBD2,TGTGCCAGCAGCTTACTAGCGGGGGCGAAAGATACGCAGTATTTT,CASSLLAGAKDTQYF
NA,TRBJ2-5,TRBV7-9,NA,TGTGCCAGCAGCTTAGTGGTTGGAGGGGAGACCCAGTACTTC,CASSLVVGGETQYF
NA,TRBJ2-2,TRBV19,TRBD1,TGTGCCAGTAGGCGTGGGACAGGGAACACCGGGGAGCTGTTTTTT,CASRRGTGNTGELFF
NA,TRBJ1-3,TRBV30,NA,TGTGCCTGGAGTGTGTCGGTCTCCTGGGGAAACACCATATATTTT,CAWSVSVSWGNTIYF
NA,TRBJ2-7,TRBV6-1,NA,TGTGCCAGCACGCGGACTTCCTTCTACGAGCAGTACTTC,CASTRTSFYEQYF
once,TRBJ2-7,TRBV4-3,TRBD1,TGCGCCAGCAGCCCTACAGGGCCCAGGGGGTCGTACGAGCAGTACTTC,CASSPTGPRGSYEQYF
NA,TRBJ1-2,TRBV27,TRBD1,TGTGCCAGCAGTCAAGGACAGGGCGGGATCTATGGCTACACCTTC,CASSQGQGGIYGYTF
NA,TRBJ2-5,TRBV7-2,NA,TGTGCCAGCAGCTTCAATAGTGGTGAAGAGACCCAGTACTTC,CASSFNSGEETQYF
NA,TRBJ2-1,TRBV5-1,TRBD1,TGCGCCAGCAGCTTGGGGGCCTCCGGGACAGGGGGTTACAATGAGCAGTTCTTC,CASSLGASGTGGYNEQFF
NA,TRBJ2-6,TRBV19,NA,TGTGCCAGTAGTCCACCTCCAGGGTCAGGGGCCAACGTCCTGACTTTC,CASSPPPGSGANVLTF
NA,TRBJ2-3,TRBV15,NA,TGTGCCACCAGCAGAACAGGGTTACTCACAGATACGCAGTATTTT,CATSRTGLLTDTQYF
NA,TRBJ2-1,TRBV18,NA,TGTGCCAGCTCAACGAGGGACAATGAGCAGTTCTTC,CASSTRDNEQFF
once,TRBJ2-5,TRBV9,TRBD2,TGTGCCAGCAGCGTAGGGGGACTAGCGGGGGGCACGGAGACCCAGTACTTC,CASSVGGLAGGTETQYF